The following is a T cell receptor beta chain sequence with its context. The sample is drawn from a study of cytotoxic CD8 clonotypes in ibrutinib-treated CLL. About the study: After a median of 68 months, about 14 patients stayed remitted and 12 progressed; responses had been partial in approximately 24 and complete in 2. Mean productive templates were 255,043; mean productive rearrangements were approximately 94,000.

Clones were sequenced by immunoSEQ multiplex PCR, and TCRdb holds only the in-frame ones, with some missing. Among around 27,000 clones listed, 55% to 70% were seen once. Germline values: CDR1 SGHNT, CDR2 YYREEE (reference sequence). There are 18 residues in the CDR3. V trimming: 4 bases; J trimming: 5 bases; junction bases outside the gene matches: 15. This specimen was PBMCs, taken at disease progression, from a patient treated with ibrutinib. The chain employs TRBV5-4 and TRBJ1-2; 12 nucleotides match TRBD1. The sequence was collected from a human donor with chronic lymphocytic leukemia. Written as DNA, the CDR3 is TGTGCCAGCAGCGTTAACTCCGGGACAGGGGGCCTAAGGTATGGCTACACCTTC. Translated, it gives CASSVNSGTGGLRYGYTF. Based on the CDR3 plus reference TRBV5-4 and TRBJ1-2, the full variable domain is ETGVTQSPTHLIKTRGQQVTLRCSSQSGHNTVSWYQQALGQGPQFIFQYYREEENGRGNFPPRFSGLQFPNYSSELNVNALELDDSALYLCASSVNSGTGGLRYGYTFGSGTRLTVV.